Following are 12 T cell receptor beta chains from one sample sequenced in a study of blood T cell repertoires in COVID-19. Using immunoSEQ multiplex PCR, the repertoire was profiled, and TCRdb retains in-frame clones only, with some absent. This table has more than 25,000 clones, under 85% appearing once. Sequencing was carried out using peripheral blood. The receptors here all came from an elderly woman with acute or convalescent COVID-19.

The V and J genes are TRBV5-4 and TRBJ2-5, with a tentative D call TRBD2 (6 bases). Looked up from germline, CDR1 is SGHNT and CDR2 is YYREEE (reference sequence). Trimming left V 5 bases short and J 1 base short, with 12 bases between. The CDR3 is 14 residues long. This CDR3 reads CASSIAGPQETQYF. The DNA of the CDR3 is TGTGCCAGCAGTATCGCGGGGCCCCAAGAGACCCAGTACTTC.

This clone was found a few times. The chain uses TRBV7-2 and TRBJ2-7; 8 nucleotides align to TRBD2. The CDR3 is 14 amino acids. J lost 3 bases, V lost 6 bases, and 7 bases had no gene match. Per the germline V gene, CDR1 is SGHTA and CDR2 is FQGNSA. CDR3 nucleotide sequence: TGTGCCAGCAGGCGCCAGGGACTAGACTACGAGCAGTACTTC. Its protein product is CASRRQGLDYEQYF. Using reference TRBV7-2 and TRBJ2-7 for the parts outside the CDR3, the full variable domain is GAGVSQSPSNKVTEKGKDVELRCDPISGHTALYWYRQSLGQGLEFLIYFQGNSAPDKSGLPSDRFSAERTGGSVSTLTIQRTQQEDSAVYLCASRRQGLDYEQYFGPGTRLTVT.

The chain is built from TRBV18 and TRBJ2-2; 9 bases are a match to TRBD1. The ends lost 1 base at V and 4 bases at J; junction bases unmatched: 10. Germline assignment: CDR1 KGHSH and CDR2 LQKENI. CDR3 length equals 18 residues. This CDR3 reads CASSPLMTGTGSTGELFF. The CDR3 DNA sequence: TGTGCCAGCTCACCACTCATGACCGGGACAGGGAGCACCGGGGAGCTGTTTTTT.

V and J are TRBV7-2 and TRBJ1-1, with 9 bases matching TRBD1. From germline, CDR1 is SGHTA and CDR2 FQGNSA. Germline trimming cut 5 bases from V and 11 bases from J; bases unmatched to any gene: 15. The CDR3 totals 15 residues. The CDR3 DNA reads as TGTGCCAGCAGCGAATACAGGGGGCTCGGCATAGGGGCTTTCTTT. This codes for CASSEYRGLGIGAFF.

This clone was seen only a few times. This chain links TRBV2 with TRBJ1-2; 9 bases map to TRBD1. Trimming took 6 bases from V and 8 from J; bases not matched to a gene: 7. CDR1 and CDR2 from the germline V gene are SNHLY and FYNNEI. The CDR3 spans 13 residues. The CDR3 spells CASRGTGSGGYTF. The CDR3 DNA is TGTGCCAGCAGGGGGACAGGGAGTGGCGGCTACACCTTC.

CDR3 DNA: TGTGCCAGCAGCTATACAGGGGAACAGCCCCAGCATTTT. Translating gives CASSYTGEQPQHF. The chain recombines TRBV3-1 (or the pseudogene TRBV3-2) with TRBJ1-5; 7 bases agree with TRBD1. Germline-derived CDR1 and CDR2 are LGHDT and YNNKEL (reference sequence). The CDR3 is made up of 13 amino acids. V was pared by 5 bases and J by 7 bases, with 5 bases of the junction left unmatched.

The J gene is TRBJ2-3, the V gene TRBV7-9; 14 bases are shared with TRBD2. Germline V gene data show CDR1 as SEHNR and CDR2 as FQNEAQ (reference sequence). Trimming cost V 6 bases and J 5 bases; bases outside gene matches: 7. The CDR3 spans 16 residues. The CDR3 region has the DNA TGTGCCAGCAGGCCGGGACTAGCGGGAGTAGGAGATACGCAGTATTTT. Translation gives CASRPGLAGVGDTQYF.

The J gene is TRBJ2-7, the V gene TRBV28; 9 positions agree with TRBD1. V gave up 6 bases and J gave up 4 bases; unmatched junction bases: 7. This CDR3 contains 14 residues. Germline lookup yields CDR1 MDHEN and CDR2 SYDVKM. CDR3 bases: TGTGCCAGCAGCCCCTCCGGGACAGGGTACGAGCAGTACTTC. Translated, it gives CASSPSGTGYEQYF. Together with reference TRBV28 and TRBJ2-7, the CDR3 gives the full variable domain: DVKVTQSSRYLVKRTGEKVFLECVQDMDHENMFWYRQDPGLGLRLIYFSYDVKMKEKGDIPEGYSVSREKKERFSLILESASTNQTSMYLCASSPSGTGYEQYFGPGTRLTVT.

V is TRBV29-1 and J is TRBJ1-2; D not certain. Trimming stripped 4 bases from V and 7 bases from J, with 19 bases between. The length of the CDR3 is 14 residues. Germline CDR1 reads SQVTM; CDR2 reads ANQGSEA. CDR3 coding DNA: TGCAGCGTTGCCTCCAAGGCGGCTGGGTCTGGCTACACCTTC. This encodes CSVASKAAGSGYTF.

The chain joins TRBV5-1 to TRBJ2-5; a weak D match, TRBD2 (5 bases). Trimming removed 4 bases at V and 1 base at J, with 14 bases between. Germline V gene data show CDR1 as SGHRS and CDR2 as YFSETQ. This CDR3 has 15 residues. CDR3 sequence: CASSLPRGVQETQYF. The CDR3 DNA follows: TGCGCCAGCAGCCTCCCTCGGGGTGTCCAAGAGACCCAGTACTTC. The full variable domain, its missing parts supplied by reference TRBV5-1 and TRBJ2-5, is KAGVTQTPRYLIKTRGQQVTLSCSPISGHRSVSWYQQTPGQGLQFLFEYFSETQRNKGNFPGRFSGRQFSNSRSEMNVSTLELGDSALYLCASSLPRGVQETQYFGPGTRLLVL.

V and J are TRBV19 and TRBJ2-1, with D unresolved. CDR1 is LNHDA and CDR2 is SQIVND in the germline V gene (reference sequence). The CDR3 is 13 residues long. Trimming cost V 3 bases and J 4 bases, with 7 bases left between them. The CDR3 coding sequence is TGTGCCAGTAGTATGATAGCTTACAATGAGCAGTTCTTC. Amino acid sequence: CASSMIAYNEQFF.

The chain links TRBV6-5 to TRBJ1-5; no reliable D call. The CDR3 runs 15 residues. The V end was cut by 0 bases, the J end by 1 base, with 7 bases between. CDR1 MNHEY and CDR2 SVGAGI come from the germline V gene. The CDR3 sequence: CASSYSAGSNQPQHF. The CDR3, as DNA: TGTGCCAGCAGTTACTCTGCCGGGAGCAATCAGCCCCAGCATTTT.